Sequencing of this T cell receptor beta chain was carried out in a study of shared clonotypes between healthy human individuals (dated by TCRdb to between 2020 and 2021). For the study in its entirety: The cohort included a few men and a couple of women between 18 and 49 years of age. Per donor, three plates each were used for CD4 naive and CD4 memory, two for CD8 naive, and one for CD8 memory. The study deeply sequenced blood TCR repertoires of five healthy adults to estimate repertoire size and the extent of clonotype sharing between individuals. Different laboratories and diverse techniques were used to prepare libraries and sequence TCR repertoires, to increase sequencing depth and limit assay-specific biases. Between about 0.94 and 8.9 billion PBMCs per donor were obtained by leukapheresis. What the work shows at the level of the full study, not this receptor alone: Larger estimated clonotype richness was generally found for naive subsets than for memory subsets. Compared with non-shared clonotypes, clonotypes shared by all four sorted-subset donors had higher generation probabilities. Because the study included a small number of donors, the genetic and exposure-history diversity represented was limited. Even with the large sequencing depth, rarefaction of the sorted-subset datasets indicated that sequencing was incomplete. Based on pairwise subsampling, the degree of clonotype sharing among donors was expected to be affected by sequencing depth. Sampling was restricted to blood, and TCR repertoires in tissue are likely to differ from TCR repertoires in blood. Sharing across a few donors was observed for approximately 5% of naive CD4, 3% to 3.5% of naive CD8, 2.3% of memory CD4, and around 0.4% of memory CD8 clonotypes.

Ends trimmed: V by 3 bases, J by 2 bases; bases unmatched to a gene: 6. CDR1 is given as SQVTM and CDR2 as ANQGSEA, both from the germline V gene. The CDR3 runs 14 residues from the cysteine to the phenylalanine. Solely the CDR3 DNA is kept, with 42 bases framed from the first base. About this clone: Its antigen is not yet known. Base quality data are lacking; no much larger clone is found one base away.

The donors were healthy, HIV-negative adults who had no recently reported acute infections or vaccinations. All donors were Caucasian adults living in Nashville, Tennessee, USA. CD4+ T cells were enriched by magnetic negative selection, after which naive cells were positively selected on CD45RA and the negative fraction was taken as the memory subset. Blood was collected by leukapheresis, and PBMCs were isolated by Ficoll-Histopaque density gradient centrifugation and then cryopreserved in liquid nitrogen vapor phase. Analytical flow cytometry was used to check the purity and quantity of each magnetically sorted T cell population. Each sorted fraction had its genomic DNA isolated and then quantified by UV absorbance on a Nanodrop 2000c. Using the deep immunoSEQ assay, multiplex PCR amplified TCR CDR3 regions from genomic DNA. Extracted genomic DNA from each cell subset was spread evenly across all wells of several immunoSEQ 96-well plates, with each plate serving as a replicate. Each replicate PCR for sorted subsets received roughly 200 ng genomic DNA, equal to roughly 30,000 T cell genomes. The purified libraries were quantified using a Qubit 3.0 fluorometer, sized with a Bioanalyzer 2100, and then quantified again using the KAPA Library Quantification kit. Every immunoSEQ 96-well plate was sequenced on a dedicated single-read 150-cycle Illumina NextSeq 550 flow cell. The paper's data handling went like this. Because only junctional sequences without quality scores were contained in the immunoSEQ output, filtering matching that applied to full-length reads could not be performed. To assign V/J genes and CDR3, sequences were annotated against IMGT germline references using PyIR, a Python wrapper for IgBLAST v1.9. Reads were filtered out if the reads had weak V/J assignments (E-value above 1e-6), no CDR3, stop codons, out-of-frame junctions, or ambiguous translated residues. V3J clonotypes were defined by identical inferred V gene, J gene, and CDR3 amino acid sequence. To compute the percentage overlap between repertoires, the number of shared unique clonotypes was divided by the size of the smaller repertoire. Three approaches were used to assess repertoire richness: RTK rarefaction, the Chao1 estimator, and Recon v2.1 estimates of unobserved clonotypes. Generation probabilities were computed with OLGA for all TCRbeta clonotypes obtained by the gDNA method from a handful of donors. The clones in this table, taken by TCRdb from immuneACCESS, are in-frame only. Not every clone is retained; where verified, under half of the shortfall comes from an unresolved V gene, and the cause of the rest is unknown. V, J and clone size were drawn from that table, and D and trimming were deduced from the DNA. In all, the sample holds over 2 million clones, and 80% to 95% of those were seen once. In total, the top ten clones hold roughly 0.34% of the sample.

The TCR sequence derives from a man between 18 and 35 years old in good health. Some clones in this sample may be carry-over from other donors' samples. Sequencing was done on a sample of naive CD4+ T cells from PBMCs. The sample's cell subset or site label, in plain terms: CD45RA+ positively selected. The V gene is TRBV29-1 and the J gene is TRBJ1-2; TRBD1 agrees with 7 junctional bases. The CDR3 region reads CSVEVDRVNYGYTF. The DNA sequence is as follows: TGCAGCGTTGAGGTAGACAGGGTCAACTATGGCTACACCTTC.